What follows are 3 T cell receptor beta chains derived from one specimen sequenced in a study of long-term antiretroviral therapy in people with HIV (dated by TCRdb to 2022 to 2024). The immunoSEQ hsTCRB v3.0 assay was used at survey level resolution to sequence the TRB variable region. The clones in this table, taken by TCRdb from immuneACCESS, are in-frame only. Not every clone is retained; where verified, under half of the shortfall comes from an unresolved V gene, and the cause of the rest is unknown. The sample contains over 10,000 clones, around 77% of them found a single time. Over 11% of the sample goes to the ten largest clones. This material consisted of unsorted PBMCs, taken 1.3 years after starting antiretroviral therapy. The receptors originated from a woman aged 18-29 years with HIV.

The rearrangement joins TRBV5-1 to TRBJ1-6; D is unclear. Between the trimmed V and J ends, which lost 0 bases and 7 bases, there was a span of 11 bases. Germline CDR1 and CDR2: SGHRS and YFSETQ. This CDR3 has 15 residues. CDR3 DNA: TGCGCCAGCAGCTTGGGTTGGGGAAGCAATTCACCCCTCCACTTT. Amino acid sequence: CASSLGWGSNSPLHF.

V usage is TRBV6-5 and J usage is TRBJ1-5; 9 positions match TRBD1. Germline CDR1 and CDR2: MNHEY and SVGAGI. The CDR3 has 15 amino acids. Unmatched junction bases numbered 5, after V lost 5 bases and J lost 3 bases. CDR3 loop: CASSTGQGVNQPQHF. The CDR3 region has the DNA TGTGCCAGCAGTACGGGACAGGGCGTCAATCAGCCCCAGCATTTT.

This clone was observed a handful of times. V is TRBV27 and J is TRBJ1-5, with unresolved D. Trimming shortened V by 5 bases and J by 5 bases, and 13 bases separated the two germline ends. The CDR3 runs to 14 residues. Germline CDR1 MNHEY, CDR2 SMNVEV (reference sequence). Here the CDR3 reads CASSPAAGDQPQHF. CDR3 coding DNA: TGTGCCAGCAGTCCGGCGGCCGGGGATCAGCCCCAGCATTTT.